The TCR beta chain under discussion was sequenced for a study of T cell responses to AZD1222 COVID-19 vaccine. This table comes from immunoSEQ multiplex PCR, and its TCRdb copy is limited to in-frame clones, with some not included. The sample lists 130,000 or so clones; about 88% were seen once. Trimming pared 5 bases from V and 3 bases from J, leaving 5 bases between. Germline lookup yields CDR1 SNHLY and CDR2 FYNNEI. This CDR3 is 11 amino acids long. Whether given at about 4 or about 12 weeks, second doses were pooled. Whole-study results and caveats: Most donors were white British and more were female, and clonal diversity was possibly underestimated. An increase in Spike-specific TCR breadth and depth was observed after two AZD1222 doses.

To note about this clone: The antigen is unknown.

The sample consisted of peripheral blood, taken 28 days after the second AZD1222 dose. The J gene is TRBJ2-7, the V gene TRBV2; D is undetermined. The origin of this receptor is an adult who received the AZD1222 COVID-19 vaccine. CDR3 nucleotides: TGTGCCAGCAGTCGGAGCTACGAGCAGTACTTC. Protein product: CASSRSYEQYF.